The present TCR beta chain was sequenced within a study of cytomegalovirus exposure and HLA in healthy donors. Regarding the study as a whole: Whilst most TCR sequences proved rare, a subset of public TCRs occurred across many donors. Researchers counted roughly 150 TCR beta chains as cytomegalovirus-associated. That first-cohort TCR clusters tended to co-occur in the 90 to 150 validation repertoires was found in a later analysis.

As for this clone: Its specificity is not known.

Measured with immunoSEQ multiplex PCR; TCRdb has only the in-frame clones, and not every one. The sample consists of under 140,000 clones, around 89% of them appearing once. The clonotype comes from a woman in her 30s in good health and CMV-seropositive. Sequenced sample: PBMCs.

The CDR3 DNA sequence: TGCGCCAGCAGCCAAGTGGTGGCTAGCGCCTACGAGCAGTACTTC. Translating it yields CASSQVVASAYEQYF. V gene TRBV4-1 combines with J gene TRBJ2-7; D may be TRBD2 (6 bases). This CDR3 has 15 residues. V gave up 1 base and J gave up 2 bases, with 12 bases separating them. Germline V CDR1 and CDR2: MGHRA, YSYEKL.